These T cell receptor beta chains were read from a single sample in a study of regulatory T cells in long-lasting Graves disease. TCRdb reprocessed the multiplex PCR reads with MiXCR, giving one entry per CDR3 protein. The data contain hundreds of thousands of distinct CDR3 sequences, approximately 15% of them singletons. These records were also assigned to another study, of T cells in Graves' hyperthyroidism and ophthalmopathy.

Sequenced here: peripheral blood mononuclear cells (PBMCs), sampled at new diagnosis, from a patient treated with antithyroid drugs. The receptor source for this set is a woman aged 25-40 years with Graves disease. CDR3s include the opening cysteine and the closing phenylalanine or tryptophan. Fields, in order: V gene, J gene, clone size, D gene, CDR3 DNA, CDR3 protein. The D gene is left open where the match is weak. The size of a clone is reported for some rows only, either as once, few or many, or as a class for expanded clones.

>TRBV4-1|TRBJ2-7|.|.
TGCGCCAGCAGCCAAGCAATTCGACTACCTGGGGACGAGCAGTACTTC
CASSQAIRLPGDEQYF
>TRBV7-3|TRBJ2-1|many|.
TGTGCCAGCAGCGCTGTCCGTGGCAATGAGCAGTTCTTC
CASSAVRGNEQFF
>TRBV7-6|TRBJ1-5|few|.
TGTGCCAGCAGCTTAGGAGCAGGGGCAGGCTCTAGCAATCAGCCCCAGCATTTT
CASSLGAGAGSSNQPQHF
>TRBV18|TRBJ1-1|.|.
TGTGCCAGCTTGGGGGCGGGAAACACTGAAGCTTTCTTT
CASLGAGNTEAFF
>TRBV6-2/TRBV6-3|TRBJ2-3|many|.
TGTGCCAGCGCACACACGGCAGATACGCAGTATTTT
CASAHTADTQYF
>TRBV19|TRBJ2-5|few|.
TGTGCCAGTAGTACGTCGGGGACCCGGGAGACCCAGTACTTC
CASSTSGTRETQYF
>TRBV18|TRBJ2-7|.|.
TGTGCCAGCTCACCACTACCGTCGGGCACCTACGAGCAGTACTTC
CASSPLPSGTYEQYF
>TRBV18|TRBJ1-1|.|.
TGTGCCAGCTCCCAAGTAGAGGGCGGGGACACTGAAGCTTTCTTT
CASSQVEGGDTEAFF
>TRBV9|TRBJ2-5|.|.
TGCGCCAGCAGCTTGTTCCCCGGGGAGACCCAGTACTTC
CASSLFPGETQYF
>TRBV30|TRBJ2-2|few|.
TGTGCCTGGAGTGCCTTTAACACCGGGGAGCTGTTTTTT
CAWSAFNTGELFF
>TRBV2|TRBJ1-3|many|.
TGTGCCAGGGAGGACAGCTCTGGAAACACCATATATTTT
CAREDSSGNTIYF
>TRBV6-2/TRBV6-3|TRBJ2-3|.|.
TGTGCCATCTCGAAGGTCCTGTCAGATACGCAGTATTTT
CAISKVLSDTQYF
>TRBV6-1|TRBJ1-3|many|.
TGTGCCAGCAGCCTGACGACTGGAAACACCATATATTTT
CASSLTTGNTIYF
>TRBV6-1|TRBJ1-5|many|.
TGTGCCAGCAAAAGAGAGGTAAATCAGCCCCAGCATTTT
CASKREVNQPQHF
>TRBV20-1|TRBJ2-7|many|TRBD1
TGCAGTGCTAGAGATAGGGGGCGCTCCTACGAGCAGTACTTC
CSARDRGRSYEQYF
>TRBV11-1|TRBJ2-1|few|.
TGTGCCAGCAGCCCGGCGCAGTGGCGTGTGGGGCCGATATCCTACAATGAGCAGTTCTTC
CASSPAQWRVGPISYNEQFF
>TRBV5-1|TRBJ1-4|few|TRBD1
TGCGCCAGCAGCTTGGGGGACAGGCTCGACGAAAAACTGTTTTTT
CASSLGDRLDEKLFF
>TRBV6-1|TRBJ2-2|.|TRBD1
TGTGCCAGCAGCGGACAGGGGTCCGGGGAGCTGTTTTTT
CASSGQGSGELFF
>TRBV5-1|TRBJ1-5|few|.
TGCGCCAGCAGCTTGACAGGGAGGCCCCAGCATTTT
CASSLTGRPQHF
>TRBV3-1|TRBJ2-3|many|.
TGTGCCAGCGGACCGCTACAGGGCACGCAGTATTTT
CASGPLQGTQYF
>TRBV2|TRBJ2-3|many|.
TGTGCCAGCAGTGAAGGGCGACAGCTAAGCACAGATACGCAGTATTTT
CASSEGRQLSTDTQYF
>TRBV6-1|TRBJ1-6|few|.
TGTGCCAGCAGGGCATTAAACCGGAATTCACCCCTCCACTTT
CASRALNRNSPLHF
>TRBV3-1|TRBJ2-1|.|.
TGTGCCAGCAGCCAAGATCTCTCTAGGGGTTACAATGAGCAGTTCTTC
CASSQDLSRGYNEQFF
>TRBV11-2|TRBJ1-6|.|.
TGTGCCAGCAGCAGAATCGTAGGTTCACCCCTCCACTTT
CASSRIVGSPLHF
>TRBV7-9|TRBJ1-1|many|.
TGTGCCAGCAGCCTACCAGGGTCTTTGAACACTGAAGCTTTCTTT
CASSLPGSLNTEAFF
>TRBV28|TRBJ1-1|many|.
TGTGCCAGCAGCTCGGCAGGAGCCGTTGAGGACACTGAAGCTTTCTTT
CASSSAGAVEDTEAFF
>TRBV11-2|TRBJ2-7|many|TRBD1
TGTGCCAGCAGCTTAGTGGGGACAGGGGGCGCCGAGCAGTACTTC
CASSLVGTGGAEQYF
>TRBV19|TRBJ2-2|few|.
TGTGCCAGTAGAATAATTCAGACCGGGGAGCTGTTTTTT
CASRIIQTGELFF
>TRBV6-5|TRBJ1-4|many|.
TGTGCCAGCAGTTCCGACATGGCAACTAATGAAAAACTGTTTTTT
CASSSDMATNEKLFF
>TRBV5-1|TRBJ1-1|few|.
TGCGCCAGCAGACAGCAAACTGAAGCTTTCTTT
CASRQQTEAFF
>TRBV19|TRBJ2-5|.|.
TGTGCCAGTAGTATAGGTGGGACGAAAGGCCAAGAGACCCAGTACTTC
CASSIGGTKGQETQYF
>TRBV28|TRBJ2-7|many|.
TGTGCCAGCAGTTTTAACGGTGGCCACTACGAGCAGTACTTC
CASSFNGGHYEQYF
>TRBV19|TRBJ2-3|.|.
TGTGCCAGTAGTCCGTGGGAAGGACGCAGGGTTGGCACAGATACGCAGTATTTT
CASSPWEGRRVGTDTQYF
>TRBV7-2|TRBJ2-2|.|TRBD1
TGTGCTAGCAGCTTAGCGAGACAGGGGGCGCGCACCGGGGAGCTGTTTTTT
CASSLARQGARTGELFF
>TRBV7-2|TRBJ2-3|.|.
TGTGCCAGCGTACCTTTGCCGGCGGATGTCATCACAGATACGCAGTATTTT
CASVPLPADVITDTQYF
>TRBV2|TRBJ2-2|many|.
TGTGCCAGCAGTGAAGGCGGACCGAACACCGGGGAGCTGTTTTTT
CASSEGGPNTGELFF
>TRBV12-3/TRBV12-4|TRBJ2-2|many|TRBD1
TGTGCCAGCAGTAAGCCTGGACAGGGAGCAACCGGGGAGCTGTTTTTT
CASSKPGQGATGELFF
>TRBV5-1|TRBJ1-2|.|TRBD1
TGCGCCAGCAGCTTGGCCGGACAGGGTCTTGGCTACACCTTC
CASSLAGQGLGYTF